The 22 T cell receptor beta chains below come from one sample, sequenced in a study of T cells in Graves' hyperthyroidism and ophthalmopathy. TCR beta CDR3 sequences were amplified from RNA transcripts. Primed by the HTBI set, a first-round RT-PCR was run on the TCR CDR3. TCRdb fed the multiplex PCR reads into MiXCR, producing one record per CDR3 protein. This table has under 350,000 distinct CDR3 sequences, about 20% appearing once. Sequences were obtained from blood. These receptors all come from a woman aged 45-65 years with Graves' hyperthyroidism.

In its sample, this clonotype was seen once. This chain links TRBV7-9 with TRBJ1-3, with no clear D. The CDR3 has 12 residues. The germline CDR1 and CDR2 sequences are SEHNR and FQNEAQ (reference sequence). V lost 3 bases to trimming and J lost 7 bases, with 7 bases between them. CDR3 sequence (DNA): TGTGCCAGCAGCTTCCAGGCCAACACCATATATTTT. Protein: CASSFQANTIYF.

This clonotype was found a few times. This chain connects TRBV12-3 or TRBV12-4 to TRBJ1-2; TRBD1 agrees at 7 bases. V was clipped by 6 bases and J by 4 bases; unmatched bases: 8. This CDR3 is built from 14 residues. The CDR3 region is CASSTSGTAYGYTF. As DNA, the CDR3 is TGTGCCAGCAGCACATCCGGGACAGCCTATGGCTACACCTTC.

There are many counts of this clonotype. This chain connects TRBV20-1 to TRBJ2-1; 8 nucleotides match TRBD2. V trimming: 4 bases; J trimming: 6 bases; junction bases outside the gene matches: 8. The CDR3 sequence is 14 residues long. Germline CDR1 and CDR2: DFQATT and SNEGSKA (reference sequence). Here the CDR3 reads CSAMSGSGVNEQFF. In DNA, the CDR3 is TGCAGTGCTATGAGCGGGAGTGGTGTCAATGAGCAGTTCTTC.

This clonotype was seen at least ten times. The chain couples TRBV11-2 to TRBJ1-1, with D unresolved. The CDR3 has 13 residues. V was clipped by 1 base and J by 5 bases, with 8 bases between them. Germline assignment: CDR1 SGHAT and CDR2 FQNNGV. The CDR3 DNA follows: TGTGCCAGCAGCTTAGTGGAACAGACTGAAGCTTTCTTT. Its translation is CASSLVEQTEAFF.

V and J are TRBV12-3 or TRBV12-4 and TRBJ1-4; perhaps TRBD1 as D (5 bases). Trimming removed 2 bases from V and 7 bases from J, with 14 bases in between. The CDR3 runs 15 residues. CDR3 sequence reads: CASSLSDWGGEKLFF. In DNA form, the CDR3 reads TGTGCCAGCAGTTTATCGGATTGGGGCGGTGAAAAACTGTTTTTT.

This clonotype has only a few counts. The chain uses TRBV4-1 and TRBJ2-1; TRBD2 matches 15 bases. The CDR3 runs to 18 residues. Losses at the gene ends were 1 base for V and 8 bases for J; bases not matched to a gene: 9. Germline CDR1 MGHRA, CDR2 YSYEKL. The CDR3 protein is CASSQGVGTSGRSDEQFF. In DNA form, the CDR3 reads TGCGCCAGCAGCCAAGGAGTCGGGACTAGCGGGAGGAGCGATGAGCAGTTCTTC.

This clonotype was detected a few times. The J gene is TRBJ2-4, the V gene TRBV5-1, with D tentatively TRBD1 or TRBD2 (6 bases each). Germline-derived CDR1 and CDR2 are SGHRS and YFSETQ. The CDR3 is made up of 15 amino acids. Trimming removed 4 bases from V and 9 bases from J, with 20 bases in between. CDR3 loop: CASSLGGLGGGIQYF. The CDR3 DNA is TGCGCCAGCAGCCTGGGCGGTTTGGGGGGCGGCATTCAGTACTTC.

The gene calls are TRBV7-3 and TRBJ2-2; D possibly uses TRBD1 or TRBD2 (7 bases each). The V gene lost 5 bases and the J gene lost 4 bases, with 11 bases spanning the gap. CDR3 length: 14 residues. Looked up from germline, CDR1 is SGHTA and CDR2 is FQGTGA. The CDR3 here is CASSQGGTTGELFF. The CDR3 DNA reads TGTGCCAGCAGCCAGGGGGGGACCACCGGGGAGCTGTTTTTT.

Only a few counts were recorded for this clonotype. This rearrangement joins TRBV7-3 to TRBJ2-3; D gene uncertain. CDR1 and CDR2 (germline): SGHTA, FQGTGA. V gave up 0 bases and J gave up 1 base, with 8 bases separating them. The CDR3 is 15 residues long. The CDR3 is CASSLTPGGTDTQYF. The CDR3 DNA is TGTGCCAGCAGCTTAACTCCAGGCGGCACAGATACGCAGTATTTT.

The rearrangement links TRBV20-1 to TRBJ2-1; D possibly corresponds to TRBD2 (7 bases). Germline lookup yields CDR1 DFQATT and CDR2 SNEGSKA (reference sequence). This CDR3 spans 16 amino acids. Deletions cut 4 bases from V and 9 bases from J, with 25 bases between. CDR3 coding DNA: TGCAGTGCTACCGCCGGAACAGGGAGGGGTTGGGGTGAGCAGTTCTTC. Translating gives CSATAGTGRGWGEQFF.

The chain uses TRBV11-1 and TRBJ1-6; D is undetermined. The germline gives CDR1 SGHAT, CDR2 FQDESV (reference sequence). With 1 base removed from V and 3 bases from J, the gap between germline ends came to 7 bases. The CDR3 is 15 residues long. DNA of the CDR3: TGTGCCAGCAGCTTAGAGGGCTACTATAATTCACCCCTCCACTTT. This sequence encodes CASSLEGYYNSPLHF.

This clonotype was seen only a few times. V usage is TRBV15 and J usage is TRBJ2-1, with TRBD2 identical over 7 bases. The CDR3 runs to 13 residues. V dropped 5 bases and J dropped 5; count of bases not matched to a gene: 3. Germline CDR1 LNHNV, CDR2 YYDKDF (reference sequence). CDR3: CATSLGRDNEQFF. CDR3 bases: TGTGCCACCAGCCTAGGGAGGGACAATGAGCAGTTCTTC.

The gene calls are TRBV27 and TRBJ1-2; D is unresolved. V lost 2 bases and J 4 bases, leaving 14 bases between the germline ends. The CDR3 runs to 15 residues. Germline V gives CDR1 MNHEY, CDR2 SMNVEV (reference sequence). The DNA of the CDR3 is TGTGCCAGCAGTTTAGCCCCCGGGATTTCCTATGGCTACACCTTC. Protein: CASSLAPGISYGYTF.

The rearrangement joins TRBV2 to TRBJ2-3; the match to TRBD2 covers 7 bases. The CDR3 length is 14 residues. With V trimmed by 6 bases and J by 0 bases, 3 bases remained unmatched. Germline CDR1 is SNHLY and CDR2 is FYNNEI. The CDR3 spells CASRLTSSTDTQYF. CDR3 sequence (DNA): TGTGCCAGCAGGTTGACTAGCAGCACAGATACGCAGTATTTT.

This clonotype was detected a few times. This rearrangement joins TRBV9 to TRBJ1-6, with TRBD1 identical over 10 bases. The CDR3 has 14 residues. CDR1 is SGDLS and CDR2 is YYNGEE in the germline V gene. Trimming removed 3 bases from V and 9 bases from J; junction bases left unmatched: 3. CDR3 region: CASSARDRGSPLHF. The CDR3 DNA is TGTGCCAGCAGCGCCCGGGACAGGGGTTCACCCCTCCACTTT.

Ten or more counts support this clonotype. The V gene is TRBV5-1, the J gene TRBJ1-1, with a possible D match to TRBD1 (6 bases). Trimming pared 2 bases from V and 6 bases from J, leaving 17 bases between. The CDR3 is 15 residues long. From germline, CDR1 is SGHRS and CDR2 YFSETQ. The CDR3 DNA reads TGCGCCAGCAGCTTCGTCCAAGGGGGTGACGCTGAAGCTTTCTTT. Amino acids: CASSFVQGGDAEAFF.

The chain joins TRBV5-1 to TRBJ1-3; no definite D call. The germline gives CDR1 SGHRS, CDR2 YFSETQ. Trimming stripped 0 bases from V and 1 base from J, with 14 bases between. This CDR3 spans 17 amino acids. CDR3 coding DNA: TGCGCCAGCAGCTTGGTTTTGGGCGGCACATCTGGAAACACCATATATTTT. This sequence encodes CASSLVLGGTSGNTIYF.

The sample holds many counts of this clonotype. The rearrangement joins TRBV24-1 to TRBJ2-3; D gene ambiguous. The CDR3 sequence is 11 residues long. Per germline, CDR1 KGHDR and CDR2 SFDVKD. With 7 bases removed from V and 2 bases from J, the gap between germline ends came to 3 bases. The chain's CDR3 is CATRDTDTQYF. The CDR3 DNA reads TGTGCCACCAGAGACACAGATACGCAGTATTTT.

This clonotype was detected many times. In DNA form, the CDR3 reads TGCAGTGCTAGAGATGGGGACAGCTACGAGCAGTACGTC. Its translation: CSARDGDSYEQYV. The V and J genes are TRBV20-1 and TRBJ2-7; TRBD1 matches 7 bases. Trimming took 0 bases from V and 3 from J; bases not matched to a gene: 2. Germline CDR1 is DFQATT and CDR2 is SNEGSKA (reference sequence). The CDR3 sequence is 13 residues long.

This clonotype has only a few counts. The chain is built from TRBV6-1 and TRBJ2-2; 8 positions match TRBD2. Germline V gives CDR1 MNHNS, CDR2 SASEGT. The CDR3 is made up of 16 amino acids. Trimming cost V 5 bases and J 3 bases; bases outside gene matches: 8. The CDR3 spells CASSSGGGSYTGELFF. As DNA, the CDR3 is TGTGCCAGCAGTTCGGGGGGGGGTTCTTACACCGGGGAGCTGTTTTTT.

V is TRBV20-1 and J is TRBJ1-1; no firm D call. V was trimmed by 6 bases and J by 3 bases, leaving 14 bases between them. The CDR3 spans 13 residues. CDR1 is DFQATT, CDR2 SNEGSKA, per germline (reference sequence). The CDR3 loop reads CSATKAGYTEAFF. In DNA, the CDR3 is TGCAGTGCAACTAAGGCAGGTTACACTGAAGCTTTCTTT.

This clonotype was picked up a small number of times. The CDR3 nucleotides are TGTGCCAGCAGCTTAGAGGGGTCTATGCATGAGCAGTTCTTC. This encodes CASSLEGSMHEQFF. The rearrangement joins TRBV11-3 to TRBJ2-1; D is unresolved. Germline-derived CDR1 and CDR2 are SGHNT and YENEEA. The CDR3 extends over 14 amino acids. Trimming removed 0 bases at V and 8 bases at J, with 11 bases between.